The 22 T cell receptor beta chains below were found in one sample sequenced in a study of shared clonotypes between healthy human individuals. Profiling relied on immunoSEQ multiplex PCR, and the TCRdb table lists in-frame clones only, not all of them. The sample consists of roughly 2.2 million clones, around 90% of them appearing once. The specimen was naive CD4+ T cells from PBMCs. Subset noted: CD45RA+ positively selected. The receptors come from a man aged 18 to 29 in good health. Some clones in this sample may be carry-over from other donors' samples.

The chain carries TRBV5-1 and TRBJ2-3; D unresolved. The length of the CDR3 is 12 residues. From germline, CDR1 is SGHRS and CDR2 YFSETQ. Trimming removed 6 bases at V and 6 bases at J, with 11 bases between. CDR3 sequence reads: CASTLTGDTQYF. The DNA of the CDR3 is TGCGCCAGCACCTTAACTGGGGATACGCAGTATTTT.

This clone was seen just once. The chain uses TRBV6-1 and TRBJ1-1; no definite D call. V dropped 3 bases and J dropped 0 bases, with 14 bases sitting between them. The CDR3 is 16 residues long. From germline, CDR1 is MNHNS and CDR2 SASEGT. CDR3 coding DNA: TGTGCCAGCAGTGATGAGGCCCACAGCTTGAACACTGAAGCTTTCTTT. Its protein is CASSDEAHSLNTEAFF.

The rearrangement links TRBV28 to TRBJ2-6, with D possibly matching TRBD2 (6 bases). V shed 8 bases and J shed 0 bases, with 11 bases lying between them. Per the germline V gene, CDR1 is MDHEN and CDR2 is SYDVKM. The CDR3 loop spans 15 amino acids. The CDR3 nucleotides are TGTGCCAGCGGCCGGGGGAACTCTGGGGCCAACGTCCTGACTTTC. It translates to CASGRGNSGANVLTF.

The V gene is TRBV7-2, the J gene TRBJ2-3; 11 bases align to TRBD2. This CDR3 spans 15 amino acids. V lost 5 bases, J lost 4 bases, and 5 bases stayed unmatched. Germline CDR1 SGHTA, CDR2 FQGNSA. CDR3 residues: CASSTGLAGADTQYF. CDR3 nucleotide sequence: TGTGCCAGCAGCACCGGACTAGCGGGTGCAGATACGCAGTATTTT.

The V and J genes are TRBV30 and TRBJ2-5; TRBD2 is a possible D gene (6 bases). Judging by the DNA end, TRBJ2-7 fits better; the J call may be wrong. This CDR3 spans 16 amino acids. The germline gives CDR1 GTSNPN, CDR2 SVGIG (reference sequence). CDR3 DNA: TGTGCCTGGACTATCACCAGTGGGGGGTCGGGCTACGAGCAGTACTTC. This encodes CAWTITSGGSGYEQYF.

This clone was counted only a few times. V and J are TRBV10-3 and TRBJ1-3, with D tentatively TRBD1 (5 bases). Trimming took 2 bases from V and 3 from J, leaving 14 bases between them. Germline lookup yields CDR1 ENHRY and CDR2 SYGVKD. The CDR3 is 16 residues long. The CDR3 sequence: CAISEQETVFGNTIYF. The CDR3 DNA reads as TGTGCCATCAGTGAGCAGGAGACAGTCTTTGGAAACACCATATATTTT.

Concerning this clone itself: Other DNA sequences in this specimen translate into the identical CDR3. The CDR3, as DNA: TGTGCCAGCTCACCCTTAGGGGGGACTGAAGCTTTCTTT. Protein sequence: CASSPLGGTEAFF. The chain has TRBV18 and TRBJ1-1; D perhaps matches TRBD1 (6 bases). The CDR3 runs 13 residues. Germline CDR1 and CDR2: KGHSH and LQKENI. The V end was cut by 3 bases, the J end by 5 bases, with 10 bases between.

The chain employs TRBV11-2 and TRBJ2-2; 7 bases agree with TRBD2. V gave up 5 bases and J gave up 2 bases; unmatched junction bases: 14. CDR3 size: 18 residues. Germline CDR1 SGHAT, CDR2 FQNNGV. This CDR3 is CASSPDSLAGKNTGELFF. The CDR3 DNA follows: TGTGCCAGCAGCCCCGACAGTTTAGCGGGCAAAAACACCGGGGAGCTGTTTTTT.

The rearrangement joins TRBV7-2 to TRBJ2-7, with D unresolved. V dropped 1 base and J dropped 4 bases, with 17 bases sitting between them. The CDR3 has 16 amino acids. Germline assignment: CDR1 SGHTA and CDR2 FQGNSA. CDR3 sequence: CASSLGPVSVSYEQYF. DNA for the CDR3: TGTGCCAGCAGCTTAGGGCCTGTAAGCGTATCGTACGAGCAGTACTTC.

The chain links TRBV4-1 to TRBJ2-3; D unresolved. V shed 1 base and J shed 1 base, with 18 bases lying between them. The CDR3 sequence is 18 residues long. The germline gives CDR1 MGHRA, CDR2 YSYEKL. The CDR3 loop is CASSQAVSNLFGTDTQYF. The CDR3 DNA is TGCGCCAGCAGCCAAGCCGTCTCCAACCTTTTTGGCACAGATACGCAGTATTTT.

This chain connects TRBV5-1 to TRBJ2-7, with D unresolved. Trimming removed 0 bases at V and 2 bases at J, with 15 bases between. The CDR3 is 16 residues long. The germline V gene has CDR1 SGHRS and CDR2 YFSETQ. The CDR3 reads CASSLEAAGGAYEQYF. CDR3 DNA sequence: TGCGCCAGCAGCTTGGAGGCGGCTGGTGGGGCCTACGAGCAGTACTTC.

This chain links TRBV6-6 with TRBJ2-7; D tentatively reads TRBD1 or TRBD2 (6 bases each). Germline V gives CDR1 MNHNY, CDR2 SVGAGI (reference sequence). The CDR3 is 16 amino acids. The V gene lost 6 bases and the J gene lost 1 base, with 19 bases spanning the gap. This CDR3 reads CASSPRGARGSYEQYF. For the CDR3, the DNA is TGTGCCAGCAGCCCAAGGGGGGCTAGGGGTTCCTACGAGCAGTACTTC.

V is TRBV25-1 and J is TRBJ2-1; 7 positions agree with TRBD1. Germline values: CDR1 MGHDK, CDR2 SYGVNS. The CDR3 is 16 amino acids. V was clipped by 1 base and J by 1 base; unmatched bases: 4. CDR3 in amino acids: CASSESLTGSYNEQFF. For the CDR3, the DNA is TGTGCCAGCAGTGAATCTCTGACAGGGTCCTACAATGAGCAGTTCTTC.

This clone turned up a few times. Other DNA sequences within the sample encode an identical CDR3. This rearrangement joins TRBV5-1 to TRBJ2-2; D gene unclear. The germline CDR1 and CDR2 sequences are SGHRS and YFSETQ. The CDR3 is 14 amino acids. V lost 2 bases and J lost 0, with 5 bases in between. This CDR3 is CASSLTANTGELFF. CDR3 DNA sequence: TGCGCCAGCAGCTTAACAGCGAACACCGGGGAGCTGTTTTTT.

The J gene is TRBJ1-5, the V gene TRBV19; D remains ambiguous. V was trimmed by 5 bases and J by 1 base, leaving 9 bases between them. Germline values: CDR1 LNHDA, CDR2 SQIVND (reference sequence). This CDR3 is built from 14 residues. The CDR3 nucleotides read TGTGCCAGTAGTGCTCGAGAGAGCAATCAGCCCCAGCATTTT. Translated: CASSARESNQPQHF.

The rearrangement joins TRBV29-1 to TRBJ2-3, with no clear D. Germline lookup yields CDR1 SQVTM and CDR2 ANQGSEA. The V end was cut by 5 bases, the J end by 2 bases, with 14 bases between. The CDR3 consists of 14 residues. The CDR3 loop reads CSVCIGSPTDTQYF. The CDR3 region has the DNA TGCAGCGTTTGCATCGGCAGCCCCACAGATACGCAGTATTTT.

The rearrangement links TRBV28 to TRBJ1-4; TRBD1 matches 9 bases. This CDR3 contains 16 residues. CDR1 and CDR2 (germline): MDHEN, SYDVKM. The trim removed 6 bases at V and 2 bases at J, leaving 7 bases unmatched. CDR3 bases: TGTGCCAGCAGCGTCCCGGGACAGGGCACTAATGAAAAACTGTTTTTT. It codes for CASSVPGQGTNEKLFF.

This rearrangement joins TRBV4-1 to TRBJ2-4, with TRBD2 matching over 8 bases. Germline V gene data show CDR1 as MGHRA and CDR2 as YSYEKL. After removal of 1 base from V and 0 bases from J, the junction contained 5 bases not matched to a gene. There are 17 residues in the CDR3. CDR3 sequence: CASSQGPGRGAKNIQYF. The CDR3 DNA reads TGCGCCAGCAGCCAAGGGCCCGGGAGGGGAGCCAAAAACATTCAGTACTTC.

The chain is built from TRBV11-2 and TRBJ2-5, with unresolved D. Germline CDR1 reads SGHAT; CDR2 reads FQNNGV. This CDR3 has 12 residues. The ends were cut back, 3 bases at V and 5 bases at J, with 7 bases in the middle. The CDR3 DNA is TGTGCCAGCAGCTTCACTCGGGAGACCCAGTACTTC. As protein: CASSFTRETQYF.

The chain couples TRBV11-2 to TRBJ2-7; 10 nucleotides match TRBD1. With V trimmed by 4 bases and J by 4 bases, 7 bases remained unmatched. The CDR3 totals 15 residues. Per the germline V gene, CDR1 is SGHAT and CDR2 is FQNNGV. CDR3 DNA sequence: TGTGCCAGCAGCTCCGCTCGGACAGGGGGGTACGAGCAGTACTTC. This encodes CASSSARTGGYEQYF. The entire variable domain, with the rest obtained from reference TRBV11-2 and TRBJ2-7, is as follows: EAGVAQSPRYKIIEKRQSVAFWCNPISGHATLYWYQQILGQGPKLLIQFQNNGVVDDSQLPKDRFSAERLKGVDSTLKIQPAKLEDSAVYLCASSSARTGGYEQYFGPGTRLTVT.

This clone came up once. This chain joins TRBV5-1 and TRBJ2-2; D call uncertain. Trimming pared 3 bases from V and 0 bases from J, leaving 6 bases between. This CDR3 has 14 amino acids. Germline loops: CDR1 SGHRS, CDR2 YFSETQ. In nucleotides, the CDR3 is TGCGCCAGCAGCTCGGTAGCGAACACCGGGGAGCTGTTTTTT. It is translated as CASSSVANTGELFF.

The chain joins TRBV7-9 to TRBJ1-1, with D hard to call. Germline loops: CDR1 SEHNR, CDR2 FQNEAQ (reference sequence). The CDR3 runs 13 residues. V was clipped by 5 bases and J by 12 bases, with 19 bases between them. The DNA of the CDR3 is TGTGCCAGCAGCGGAACCGGGCCGCTCTGGCCTTTCTTT. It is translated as CASSGTGPLWPFF. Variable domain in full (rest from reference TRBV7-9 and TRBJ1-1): DTGVSQNPRHKITKRGQNVTFRCDPISEHNRLYWYRQTLGQGPEFLTYFQNEAQLEKSRLLSDRFSAERPKGSFSTLEIQRTEQGDSAMYLCASSGTGPLWPFFGQGTRLTVV.